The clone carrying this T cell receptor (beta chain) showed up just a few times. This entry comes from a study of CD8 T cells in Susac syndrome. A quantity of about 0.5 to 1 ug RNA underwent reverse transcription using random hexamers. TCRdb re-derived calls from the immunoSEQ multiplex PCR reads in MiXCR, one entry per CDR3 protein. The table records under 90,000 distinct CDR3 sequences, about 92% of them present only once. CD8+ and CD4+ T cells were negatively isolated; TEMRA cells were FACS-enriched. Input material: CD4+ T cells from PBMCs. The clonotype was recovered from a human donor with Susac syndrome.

The CDR3 region is CASSLGVEQYF. DNA of the CDR3: TGTGCCAGCAGCTTAGGGGTCGAGCAGTACTTC. The rearrangement uses TRBV7-2 and TRBJ2-7; D unresolved. The CDR3 sequence is 11 residues long. V shed 1 base and J shed 6 bases, with 4 bases lying between them. From germline, CDR1 is SGHTA and CDR2 FQGNSA. Using reference TRBV7-2 and TRBJ2-7 for the parts outside the CDR3, the full variable domain is GAGVSQSPSNKVTEKGKDVELRCDPISGHTALYWYRQSLGQGLEFLIYFQGNSAPDKSGLPSDRFSAERTGGSVSTLTIQRTQQEDSAVYLCASSLGVEQYFGPGTRLTVT.